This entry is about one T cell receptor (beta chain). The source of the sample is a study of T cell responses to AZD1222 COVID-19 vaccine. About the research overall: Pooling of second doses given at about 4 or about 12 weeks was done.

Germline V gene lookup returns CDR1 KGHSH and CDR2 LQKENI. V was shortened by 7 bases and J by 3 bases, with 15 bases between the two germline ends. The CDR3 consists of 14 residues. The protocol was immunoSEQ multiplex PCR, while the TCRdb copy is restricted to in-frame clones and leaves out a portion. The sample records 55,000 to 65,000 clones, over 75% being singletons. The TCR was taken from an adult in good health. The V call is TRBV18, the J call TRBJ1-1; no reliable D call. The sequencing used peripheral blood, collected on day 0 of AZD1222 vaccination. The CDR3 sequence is CASLRGSPDTEAFF. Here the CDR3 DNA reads TGTGCCAGCTTACGAGGTTCCCCGGACACTGAAGCTTTCTTT. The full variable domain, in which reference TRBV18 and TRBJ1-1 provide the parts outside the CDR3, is NAGVMQNPRHLVRRRGQEARLRCSPMKGHSHVYWYRQLPEEGLKFMVYLQKENIIDESGMPKERFSAEFPKEGPSILRIQQVVRGDSAAYFCASLRGSPDTEAFFGQGTRLTVV.